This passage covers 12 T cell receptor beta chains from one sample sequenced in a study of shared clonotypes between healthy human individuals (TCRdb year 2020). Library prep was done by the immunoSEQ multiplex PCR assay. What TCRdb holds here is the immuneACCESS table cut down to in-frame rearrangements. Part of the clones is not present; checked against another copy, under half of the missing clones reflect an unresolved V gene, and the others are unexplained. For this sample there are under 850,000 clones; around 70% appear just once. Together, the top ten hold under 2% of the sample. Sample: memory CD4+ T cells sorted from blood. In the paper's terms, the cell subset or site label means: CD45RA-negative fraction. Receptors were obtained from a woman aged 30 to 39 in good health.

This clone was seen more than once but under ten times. CDR3 sequence: CASSVHAASETQYF. The CDR3 DNA is TGTGCCAGCAGCGTTCACGCAGCCAGCGAGACCCAGTACTTC. The V and J genes are TRBV11-3 and TRBJ2-5; no definite D call. Germline CDR1 reads SGHNT; CDR2 reads YENEEA. The CDR3 has 14 amino acids. V gave up 5 bases and J gave up 5 bases, with 15 bases separating them.

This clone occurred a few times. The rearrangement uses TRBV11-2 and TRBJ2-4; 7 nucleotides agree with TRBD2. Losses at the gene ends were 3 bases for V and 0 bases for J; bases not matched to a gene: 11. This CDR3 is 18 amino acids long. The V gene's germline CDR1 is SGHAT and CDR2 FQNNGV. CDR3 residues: CASSFLADSNLAKNIQYF. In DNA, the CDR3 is TGTGCCAGCAGCTTCCTAGCGGATTCGAATCTAGCCAAAAACATTCAGTACTTC.

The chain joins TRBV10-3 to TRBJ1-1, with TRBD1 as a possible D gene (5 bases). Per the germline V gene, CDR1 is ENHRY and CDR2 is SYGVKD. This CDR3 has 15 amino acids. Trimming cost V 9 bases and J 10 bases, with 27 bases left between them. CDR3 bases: TGTGCCATAAGAAATACGGGAGGGGAGCGTCCTGCAGCTTTCTTT. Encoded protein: CAIRNTGGERPAAFF.

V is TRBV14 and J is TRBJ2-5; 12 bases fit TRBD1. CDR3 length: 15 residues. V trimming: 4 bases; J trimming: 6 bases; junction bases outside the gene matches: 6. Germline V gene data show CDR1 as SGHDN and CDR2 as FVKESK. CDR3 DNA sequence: TGTGCCAGCAGCCGACTGGGACAGGGGGCGAAGACCCAGTACTTC. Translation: CASSRLGQGAKTQYF.

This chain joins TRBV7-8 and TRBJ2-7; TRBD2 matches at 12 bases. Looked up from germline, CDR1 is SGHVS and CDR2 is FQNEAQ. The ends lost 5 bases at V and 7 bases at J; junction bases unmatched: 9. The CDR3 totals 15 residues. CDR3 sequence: CASSLRLAGVREQYF. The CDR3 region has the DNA TGTGCCAGCAGCCTGAGACTAGCGGGAGTGAGGGAGCAGTACTTC.

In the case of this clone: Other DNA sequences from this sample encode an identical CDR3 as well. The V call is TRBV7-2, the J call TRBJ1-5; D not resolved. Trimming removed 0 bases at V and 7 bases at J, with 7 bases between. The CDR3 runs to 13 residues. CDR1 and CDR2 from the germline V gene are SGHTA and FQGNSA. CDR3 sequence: CASSLAGGQPQHF. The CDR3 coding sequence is TGTGCCAGCAGCTTAGCGGGAGGACAGCCCCAGCATTTT.

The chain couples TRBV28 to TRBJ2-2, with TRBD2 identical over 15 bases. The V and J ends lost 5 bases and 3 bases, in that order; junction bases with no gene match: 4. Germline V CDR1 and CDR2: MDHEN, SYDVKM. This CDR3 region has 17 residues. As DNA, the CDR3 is TGTGCCAGCAGTAGCGGGACTAGCGGGAGGTACACCGGGGAGCTGTTTTTT. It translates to CASSSGTSGRYTGELFF. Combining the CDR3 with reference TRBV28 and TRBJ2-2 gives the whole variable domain DVKVTQSSRYLVKRTGEKVFLECVQDMDHENMFWYRQDPGLGLRLIYFSYDVKMKEKGDIPEGYSVSREKKERFSLILESASTNQTSMYLCASSSGTSGRYTGELFFGEGSRLTVL.

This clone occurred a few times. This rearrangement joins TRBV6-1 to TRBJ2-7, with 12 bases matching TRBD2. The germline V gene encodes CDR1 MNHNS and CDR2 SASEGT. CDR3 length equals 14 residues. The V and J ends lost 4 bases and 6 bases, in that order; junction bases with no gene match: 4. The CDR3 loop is CASSALAGGSEQYF. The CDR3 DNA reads TGTGCCAGCAGTGCACTAGCGGGAGGCAGCGAGCAGTACTTC.

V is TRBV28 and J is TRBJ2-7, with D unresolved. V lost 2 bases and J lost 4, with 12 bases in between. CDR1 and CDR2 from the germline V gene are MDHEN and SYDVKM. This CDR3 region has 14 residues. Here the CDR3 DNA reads TGTGCCAGCAGTTTAGGCGGTGAGGATTACGAGCAGTACTTC. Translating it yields CASSLGGEDYEQYF. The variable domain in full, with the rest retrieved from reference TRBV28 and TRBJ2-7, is DVKVTQSSRYLVKRTGEKVFLECVQDMDHENMFWYRQDPGLGLRLIYFSYDVKMKEKGDIPEGYSVSREKKERFSLILESASTNQTSMYLCASSLGGEDYEQYFGPGTRLTVT.

In nucleotides, the CDR3 is TGTGCCAGCATTTTCCCCACTAAGAACACTGAAGCTTTCTTT. Its translation: CASIFPTKNTEAFF. The V gene is TRBV28, the J gene TRBJ1-1; D ambiguous. This CDR3 is built from 14 residues. Trimming removed 7 bases from V and 1 base from J, with 13 bases in between. Germline assignment: CDR1 MDHEN and CDR2 SYDVKM. Full variable domain (missing parts from reference TRBV28 and TRBJ1-1): DVKVTQSSRYLVKRTGEKVFLECVQDMDHENMFWYRQDPGLGLRLIYFSYDVKMKEKGDIPEGYSVSREKKERFSLILESASTNQTSMYLCASIFPTKNTEAFFGQGTRLTVV.

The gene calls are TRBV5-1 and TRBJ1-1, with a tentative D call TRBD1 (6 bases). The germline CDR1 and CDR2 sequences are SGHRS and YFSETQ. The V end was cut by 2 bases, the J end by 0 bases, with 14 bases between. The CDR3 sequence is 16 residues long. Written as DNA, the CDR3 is TGCGCCAGCAGCTTAGGGGGACTGGCCCTGAACACTGAAGCTTTCTTT. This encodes CASSLGGLALNTEAFF.

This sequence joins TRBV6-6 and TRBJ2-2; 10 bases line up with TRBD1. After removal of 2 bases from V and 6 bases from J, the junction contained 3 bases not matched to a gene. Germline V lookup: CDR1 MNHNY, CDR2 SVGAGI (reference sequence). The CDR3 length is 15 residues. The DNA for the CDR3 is TGTGCCAGCAGTTACGTGGACAGGGGGGCCGGGGAGCTGTTTTTT. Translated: CASSYVDRGAGELFF.